This TCR beta chain was captured in a study of monozygotic twins with inflammatory bowel disease. Study findings and constraints: Reduced clonotype sharing with other individuals was observed in IBD patients relative to healthy twins, especially with disease activity. A reduction in TCRbeta diversity (inverse Simpson) was seen in IBD patients relative to healthy co-twins.

The V gene's germline CDR1 is SGHAT and CDR2 FQDESV (reference sequence). This CDR3 contains 13 residues. As concerns this clonotype: Its antigen is not known.

Using TCRalpha and TCRbeta cDNA, the researchers carried out two nested PCRs that lasted approximately 16 and 10 cycles. TCRdb reprocessed the 5' RACE reads and stores each CDR3 protein as one record, lacking DNA. Its table records 420,000 or so distinct CDR3 sequences. Sequences were obtained from blood. The TCR originated in a human donor with ulcerative colitis or Crohn's disease, or a healthy co-twin of an affected twin (not recorded which). The J gene is TRBJ1-2, the V gene TRBV11-1. This CDR3 is CASSSKWDYGYTF.